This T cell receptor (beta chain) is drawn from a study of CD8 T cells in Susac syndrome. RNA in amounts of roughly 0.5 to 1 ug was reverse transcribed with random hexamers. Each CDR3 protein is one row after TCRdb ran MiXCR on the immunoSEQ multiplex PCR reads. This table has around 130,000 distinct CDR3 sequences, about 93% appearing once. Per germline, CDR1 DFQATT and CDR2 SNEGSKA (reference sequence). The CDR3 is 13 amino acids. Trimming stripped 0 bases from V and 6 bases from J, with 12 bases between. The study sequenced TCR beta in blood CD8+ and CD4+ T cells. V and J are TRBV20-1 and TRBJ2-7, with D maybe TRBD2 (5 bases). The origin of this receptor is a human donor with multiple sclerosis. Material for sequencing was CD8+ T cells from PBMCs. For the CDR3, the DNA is TGCAGTGCTAGAGACGGGGATAGGCTCGAGCAGTACTTC. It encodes CSARDGDRLEQYF.